This passage covers 19 T cell receptor beta chains from one sample sequenced in a study of cytomegalovirus exposure and HLA in healthy donors. PCR involved 60 Vbeta and 13 Jbeta primers. Measured with immunoSEQ multiplex PCR; TCRdb has only the in-frame clones, and not every one. This table has about 130,000 clones, approximately 10% appearing once. Sequencing input: PBMCs. These receptors were taken from a woman aged 18-29 years in good health and CMV-seropositive.

This clone was detected a few times. The V and J genes are TRBV6-1 and TRBJ1-2; perhaps TRBD1 as D (5 bases). The CDR3 has 14 residues. The germline CDR1 and CDR2 sequences are MNHNS and SASEGT. V shed 3 bases and J shed 4 bases, with 12 bases lying between them. CDR3 sequence reads: CASSEAGPPYGYTF. As DNA, the CDR3 is TGTGCCAGCAGTGAGGCAGGGCCTCCCTATGGCTACACCTTC.

There are a few counts of this clone. The CDR3 DNA reads as TGTGCCAGCAGCCGGATGTCGGCAGGGAACACCGGGGAGCTGTTTTTT. The encoded protein is CASSRMSAGNTGELFF. This chain connects TRBV7-3 to TRBJ2-2; D ambiguous. The CDR3 loop spans 16 amino acids. The germline V gene encodes CDR1 SGHTA and CDR2 FQGTGA. Trimming removed 5 bases at V and 1 base at J, with 14 bases between.

This clone was seen only a few times. V gene TRBV30 combines with J gene TRBJ1-4; D possibly corresponds to TRBD1 (5 bases). Trimming pared 7 bases from V and 7 bases from J, leaving 19 bases between. The V gene's germline CDR1 is GTSNPN and CDR2 SVGIG (reference sequence). This CDR3 contains 14 residues. DNA for the CDR3: TGTGCCTACGGGAGGGGACGGGTATCTGAAAAACTGTTTTTT. Its protein product is CAYGRGRVSEKLFF.

This clone was counted only a few times. V gene TRBV7-9 combines with J gene TRBJ2-7; D perhaps matches TRBD2 (7 bases). The CDR3 has 12 amino acids. The germline V and J ends were trimmed by 4 bases and 5 bases, with 9 bases remaining between them. The V gene's germline CDR1 is SEHNR and CDR2 FQNEAQ (reference sequence). The CDR3 spells CASSSGGHEQYF. The DNA of the CDR3 is TGTGCCAGCAGCTCCGGGGGGCACGAGCAGTACTTC.

About this clone itself: This sample includes further DNA sequences coding for the same CDR3. The J gene is TRBJ2-5, the V gene TRBV28, with D possibly matching TRBD2 (5 bases). The V and J ends lost 8 bases and 1 base respectively, with 14 bases between them. This CDR3 spans 14 amino acids. CDR1 and CDR2 (germline): MDHEN, SYDVKM. The CDR3 sequence: CASREGLIQETQYF. DNA for the CDR3: TGTGCCAGCCGGGAAGGACTTATCCAAGAGACCCAGTACTTC.

The rearrangement joins TRBV7-6 to TRBJ2-2, with 11 bases fitting TRBD2. Germline assignment: CDR1 SGHVS and CDR2 FNYEAQ. The V segment lost 3 bases and the J segment 6 bases; nucleotides outside the gene matches: 9. The CDR3 length is 17 residues. CDR3 bases: TGTGCCAGCAGCTTTAGACTAGCGGGGCGGGAATCCGGGGAGCTGTTTTTT. It translates to CASSFRLAGRESGELFF.

The V and J genes are TRBV11-3 and TRBJ1-3; 9 bases match TRBD1. This CDR3 region has 16 residues. In germline, CDR1 is SGHNT, CDR2 YENEEA. The J segment lost 4 bases and the V segment lost 3 bases, leaving 7 bases of the junction unmatched. Here the CDR3 DNA reads TGTGCCAGCAGCTTTAGACCTGGGACAGGGGGAAACACCATATATTTT. This sequence encodes CASSFRPGTGGNTIYF. Drawing the rest from reference TRBV11-3 and TRBJ1-3, the complete variable domain is EAGVVQSPRYKIIEKKQPVAFWCNPISGHNTLYWYLQNLGQGPELLIRYENEEAVDDSQLPKDRFSAERLKGVDSTLKIQPAELGDSAVYLCASSFRPGTGGNTIYFGEGSWLTVV.

This clone has a handful of counts. The chain couples TRBV28 to TRBJ1-5; D gene unclear. The ends were cut back, 7 bases at V and 0 bases at J, with 10 bases in the middle. The CDR3 runs to 14 residues. The germline V gene has CDR1 MDHEN and CDR2 SYDVKM. The CDR3 bases are TGTGCCAGCATCCCGCAGATTAGCAATCAGCCCCAGCATTTT. This codes for CASIPQISNQPQHF.

This chain links TRBV7-9 with TRBJ2-7, with 8 bases that match TRBD2. From germline, CDR1 is SEHNR and CDR2 FQNEAQ (reference sequence). The junction had 11 bases not matched to a gene; V was cut back by 3 bases and J by 7 bases. The CDR3 covers 15 residues. The CDR3 loop reads CASSLGPGRALEQYF. CDR3 DNA: TGTGCCAGCAGCTTGGGTCCCGGGAGGGCCCTTGAGCAGTACTTC.

This clone was recorded a few times. The rearrangement joins TRBV7-3 to TRBJ1-1; perhaps TRBD1 as D (5 bases). Trimming took off 4 bases at V and 1 base at J, with 7 bases between the two ends. The CDR3 totals 13 residues. Looked up from germline, CDR1 is SGHTA and CDR2 is FQGTGA. The CDR3 region is CASSYDRNTEAFF. CDR3 coding DNA: TGTGCCAGCAGCTATGACAGGAACACTGAAGCTTTCTTT.

The chain uses TRBV6-5 and TRBJ2-2; D is uncertain. Germline assignment: CDR1 MNHEY and CDR2 SVGAGI. The CDR3 consists of 15 residues. V was shortened by 6 bases and J by 6 bases, with 17 bases between the two germline ends. CDR3 protein: CASRYEVSTPGELFF. CDR3 DNA: TGTGCCAGCAGGTACGAGGTGTCAACTCCCGGGGAGCTGTTTTTT.

This clone was seen more than once but under ten times. The chain carries TRBV11-2 and TRBJ2-3; possibly TRBD1 for D (6 bases). The CDR3 sequence is 15 residues long. The germline V gene encodes CDR1 SGHAT and CDR2 FQNNGV. V was pared by 1 base and J by 1 base, with 9 bases between. CDR3: CASSLVTGGTDTQYF. The CDR3, as DNA: TGTGCCAGCAGCTTAGTGACAGGAGGCACAGATACGCAGTATTTT.

This clone was seen more than once but under ten times. The J gene is TRBJ2-3, the V gene TRBV30; D uncertain. Per germline, CDR1 GTSNPN and CDR2 SVGIG (reference sequence). This CDR3 has 14 amino acids. Trimming removed 3 bases at V and 5 bases at J, with 15 bases between. CDR3 protein: CAWSELGSLDTQYF. CDR3 bases: TGTGCCTGGAGCGAACTCGGGTCGCTAGATACGCAGTATTTT.

The J gene is TRBJ1-1, the V gene TRBV5-6; no reliable D call. The germline V gene has CDR1 SGHDT and CDR2 YYEEEE. Trimming took 2 bases from V and 2 from J, leaving 4 bases between them. This CDR3 is 12 amino acids long. CDR3 sequence: CASSFLNTEAFF. The CDR3 DNA is TGTGCCAGCAGCTTTTTAAACACTGAAGCTTTCTTT. The variable domain in full, with the rest retrieved from reference TRBV5-6 and TRBJ1-1, is DAGVTQSPTHLIKTRGQQVTLRCSPKSGHDTVSWYQQALGQGPQFIFQYYEEEERQRGNFPDRFSGHQFPNYSSELNVNALLLGDSALYLCASSFLNTEAFFGQGTRLTVV.

This clone has a handful of counts. The chain links TRBV7-6 to TRBJ2-2; D is unclear. Trimming stripped 1 base from V and 0 bases from J, with 15 bases between. Germline loops: CDR1 SGHVS, CDR2 FNYEAQ. The CDR3 length is 18 residues. CDR3 coding DNA: TGTGCCAGCAGCTTAGTACCAGGCCCCTTCGCGAACACCGGGGAGCTGTTTTTT. Translation: CASSLVPGPFANTGELFF. The variable domain in full, completed from reference TRBV7-6 and TRBJ2-2, reads GAGVSQSPRYKVTKRGQDVALRCDPISGHVSLYWYRQALGQGPEFLTYFNYEAQQDKSGLPNDRFSAERPEGSISTLTIQRTEQRDSAMYRCASSLVPGPFANTGELFFGEGSRLTVL.

This clone was counted between two and nine times. Here the CDR3 DNA reads TGTGCCACCGCCGGAGAGAGCGAGCAGTACTTC. This codes for CATAGESEQYF. This chain links TRBV25-1 with TRBJ2-7, with unresolved D. V was shortened by 10 bases and J by 6 bases, with 13 bases between the two germline ends. The CDR3 runs 11 residues. Germline V gene lookup returns CDR1 MGHDK and CDR2 SYGVNS.

This chain links TRBV9 with TRBJ1-1; the match to TRBD1 covers 7 bases. The V gene's germline CDR1 is SGDLS and CDR2 YYNGEE. Unmatched junction bases numbered 7, after V lost 4 bases and J lost 4 bases. The CDR3 is 14 amino acids. CDR3 in amino acids: CASSKQGYGTEAFF. CDR3 DNA: TGTGCCAGCAGCAAACAGGGGTATGGCACTGAAGCTTTCTTT.

This clone has a handful of counts. V is TRBV7-3 and J is TRBJ1-1; D might be TRBD1 (6 bases). Germline CDR1 SGHTA, CDR2 FQGTGA. Trimming cost V 0 bases and J 11 bases, with 22 bases left between them. The CDR3 extends over 16 amino acids. The CDR3 DNA reads TGTGCCAGCAGCTTAACCCCCGGCGACGGGACACAGAGGGCTTTCTTT. Translation: CASSLTPGDGTQRAFF.

This clone was observed a few times. The chain carries TRBV4-1 and TRBJ1-2, with 8 nucleotides matching TRBD1. Germline-derived CDR1 and CDR2 are MGHRA and YSYEKL. The CDR3 consists of 17 residues. Losses at the gene ends were 0 bases for V and 3 bases for J; bases not matched to a gene: 9. The DNA of the CDR3 is TGCGCCAGCAGCCAAGATTCGGGACAGGCGTCGTACTATGGCTACACCTTC. Encoded protein: CASSQDSGQASYYGYTF.